This T cell receptor (beta chain) was profiled in a study of OX40 agonist ivuxolimab in advanced cancers. Study-level information: Melanoma, hepatocellular carcinoma, head and neck or renal cell cancer occurred in dose-escalation patients.

Details on this clone: Its cognate antigen is unknown.

The method was immunoSEQ multiplex PCR; TCRdb's version includes in-frame clones alone and lacks a portion of them. The profile shows about 17,000 clones, 85% to 90% of them singletons. Broader study findings: Antigen specificity of clonally expanded peripheral T cells was not established. Clones of CD4+ and CD8+ blood T cells grew by week 6 at doses of 0.1 to 3.0 mg/kg.

The cohort excluded patients with autoimmune disease history or systemic immunosuppression. Trimming at V came to 5 bases and at J to 6 bases, leaving 11 bases not matched to a gene. CDR3 length: 16 residues. From germline, CDR1 is SEHNR and CDR2 FQNEAQ (reference sequence). This specimen consisted of CD4+ or CD8+ T cells sorted from blood, obtained in a trial of the OX40 agonist ivuxolimab. The clonotype was recovered from an adult with an advanced solid tumor such as melanoma, head and neck, liver or kidney cancer. The chain couples TRBV7-9 to TRBJ2-2; 8 bases match TRBD2. CDR3 nucleotide sequence: TGTGCCAGCAGCGAGAGCGGGAGCTACAAAGCCGGGGAGCTGTTTTTT. It codes for CASSESGSYKAGELFF.